The rows below give T cell receptor beta chains drawn from one sample of a study of T cell repertoires in cytomegalovirus infection. One entry per CDR3 protein results from TCRdb running MiXCR on the reads. The sample includes around 210,000 distinct CDR3 sequences, approximately 7% seen only once; the top ten take under 7.5%. The sample comprised PBMCs. These TCRs come from a human donor in good health (CMV status not recorded). Some clones in this sample may be carry-over from other donors' samples. Both conserved end residues are part of each CDR3. The order of the fields is clone size, V gene, D gene, CDR3 length, J gene, CDR3 DNA, CDR3 protein. A D gene is named only where the DNA matches it firmly. A row's size may be missing; if present it is once, few, many or a size class.

-	TRBV28	-	12	TRBJ1-5	TGTGCCAGCAGTCTCAGTCGGGGGCCCCAGCATTTT	CASSLSRGPQHF
many	TRBV6-5	-	15	TRBJ2-2	TGTGCCAGCAGTTACTTTGGTCCGAACACCGGGGAGCTGTTTTTT	CASSYFGPNTGELFF
-	TRBV20-1	TRBD1	13	TRBJ2-2	TGCAGTGCTAAAACAGGGGCTCCAGGGGAGCTGTTTTTT	CSAKTGAPGELFF
many	TRBV7-2	TRBD1	14	TRBJ1-5	TGTGCCAGCAGCTCTCAGGGGGCGGATCAGCCCCAGCATTTT	CASSSQGADQPQHF
many	TRBV2	-	14	TRBJ1-5	TGTGCCAGCAGTGAAAGGGGTAGCAATCAGCCCCAGCATTTT	CASSERGSNQPQHF
many	TRBV5-1	-	18	TRBJ2-3	TGCGCCAGCAGCTTAAGGGGTGGGGGTAGCAGGGCCACAGATACGCAGTATTTT	CASSLRGGGSRATDTQYF
many	TRBV4-3	-	14	TRBJ1-4	TGCGCCAGCAGCCAACGGGTATCTAATGAAAAACTGTTTTTT	CASSQRVSNEKLFF
many	TRBV29-1	-	12	TRBJ1-2	TGCAGCGTCTGGGGGGAGCGAGAGGGCTACACCTTC	CSVWGEREGYTF
many	TRBV7-8	-	15	TRBJ1-1	TGTGCCAGCAGCTTAGTGACGCCACGAAGGACTGAAGCTTTCTTT	CASSLVTPRRTEAFF
many	TRBV6-2/TRBV6-3	TRBD1	11	TRBJ1-1	TGTGCCAGCTACAGGGGCACTGAAGCTTTCTTT	CASYRGTEAFF
many	TRBV7-2	-	14	TRBJ1-2	TGTGCCAGCAGTCCCTCCGATGGCCTCTATGGCTACACCTTC	CASSPSDGLYGYTF
many	TRBV14	-	16	TRBJ2-1	TGTGCCAGCAGCCAAGAATCGGCCGGAGCCTACAATGAGCAGTTCTTC	CASSQESAGAYNEQFF
once	TRBV2	-	13	TRBJ1-2	TGTACCAGCAGTGACTCGGCGGGGTTTGGCTACACCTTC	CTSSDSAGFGYTF
many	TRBV28	TRBD1	14	TRBJ1-2	TGTGCCAGCAGCCCTCCGGGACAGGCCTATGGCTACACCTTC	CASSPPGQAYGYTF
many	TRBV27	-	14	TRBJ1-1	TGTGCCAGCAGTGACCTGACGGTGAACACTGAAGCTTTCTTT	CASSDLTVNTEAFF
few	TRBV30	-	13	TRBJ1-5	TGTGCCTGGAGTTTTAGGGACGACCAGCCCCAGCATTTT	CAWSFRDDQPQHF
many	TRBV5-4	-	15	TRBJ2-3	TGTGCCAGCAGCTTGGATGGCTACGGCACAGATACGCAGTATTTT	CASSLDGYGTDTQYF
many	TRBV7-2	-	14	TRBJ2-5	TGTGCCAGCAGTTCAGGACTTACCCAAGAGACCCAGTACTTC	CASSSGLTQETQYF
many	TRBV7-2	TRBD1	15	TRBJ1-4	TGTGCCAGCAGCCCGACAGGGATGACTAATGAAAAACTGTTTTTT	CASSPTGMTNEKLFF
many	TRBV7-2	TRBD2	16	TRBJ2-2	TGTGCCAGCAGCTACCTCGGGGGGGCCTCATCCGGGGAGCTGTTTTTT	CASSYLGGASSGELFF
many	TRBV29-1	-	12	TRBJ2-5	TGCAGCGTTGAACGTTGGGGAGAGACCCAGTACTTC	CSVERWGETQYF
many	TRBV30	TRBD1	11	TRBJ1-1	TGTGCCGGGACAGTTTACACTGAAGCTTTCTTT	CAGTVYTEAFF
once	TRBV20-1	-	12	TRBJ2-3	TGCAGTGCTTTCCGGCCGGGGGATACGCAGTATTTT	CSAFRPGDTQYF
many	TRBV7-7	-	14	TRBJ2-7	TGTGCTAGCAGCCTCCAGGTAGGGGGCTACGAGCAGTACTTC	CASSLQVGGYEQYF
many	TRBV7-6	TRBD1	15	TRBJ2-5	TGTGCCAGCAGCAATCCGGGACAGGGGCGAGAGACCCAGTACTTC	CASSNPGQGRETQYF
-	TRBV28	TRBD1	15	TRBJ1-4	TGTGCCAGCAGTACCTACGACAGGGAAATGGCAAAACTGTTTTTT	CASSTYDREMAKLFF
many	TRBV11-2	-	14	TRBJ1-1	TGTGCCAGCAGAACGCTCGATGCGGGCACTGAAGCTTTCTTT	CASRTLDAGTEAFF
many	TRBV6-1	-	14	TRBJ2-5	TGTGCCAGCAGCCTCCCGGGAGGCCCAGGGACACAGTACTTC	CASSLPGGPGTQYF
many	TRBV7-9	-	14	TRBJ1-1	TGTGCCAGCAGCTTAGCGAGGAAGAACACTGAAGCTTTCTTT	CASSLARKNTEAFF
many	TRBV7-2	TRBD2	15	TRBJ2-3	TGTGCCAGCAGCTTGGGCGGGGGGGCCGCAGATACGCAGTATTTT	CASSLGGGAADTQYF
many	TRBV5-6	-	16	TRBJ2-2	TGTGCCAGCAGCTTGGTTGGAGTTTTAAACACCGGGGAGCTGTTTTTT	CASSLVGVLNTGELFF